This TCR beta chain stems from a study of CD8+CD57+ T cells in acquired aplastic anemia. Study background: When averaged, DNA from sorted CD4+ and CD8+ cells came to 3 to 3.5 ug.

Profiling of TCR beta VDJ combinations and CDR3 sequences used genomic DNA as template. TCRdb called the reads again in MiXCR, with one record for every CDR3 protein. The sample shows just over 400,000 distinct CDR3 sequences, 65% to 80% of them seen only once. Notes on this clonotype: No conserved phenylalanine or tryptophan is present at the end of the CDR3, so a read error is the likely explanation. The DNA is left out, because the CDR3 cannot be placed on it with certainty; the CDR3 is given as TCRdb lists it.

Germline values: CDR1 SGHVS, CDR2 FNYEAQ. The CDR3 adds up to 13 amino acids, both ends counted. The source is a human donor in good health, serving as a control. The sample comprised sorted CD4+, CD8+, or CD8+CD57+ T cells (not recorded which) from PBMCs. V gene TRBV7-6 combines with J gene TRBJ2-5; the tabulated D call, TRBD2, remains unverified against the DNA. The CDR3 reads CASSHGGVADTPL.